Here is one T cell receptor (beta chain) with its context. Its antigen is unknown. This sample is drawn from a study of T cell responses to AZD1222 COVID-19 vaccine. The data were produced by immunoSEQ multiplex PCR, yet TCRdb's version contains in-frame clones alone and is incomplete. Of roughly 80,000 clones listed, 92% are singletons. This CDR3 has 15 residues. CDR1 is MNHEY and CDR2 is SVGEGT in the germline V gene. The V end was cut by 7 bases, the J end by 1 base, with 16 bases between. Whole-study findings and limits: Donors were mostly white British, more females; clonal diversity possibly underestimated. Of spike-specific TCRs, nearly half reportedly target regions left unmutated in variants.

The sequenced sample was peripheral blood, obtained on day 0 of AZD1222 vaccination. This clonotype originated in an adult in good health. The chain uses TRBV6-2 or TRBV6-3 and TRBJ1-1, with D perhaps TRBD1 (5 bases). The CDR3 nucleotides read TGTGCCAGCAACCCCGGGGGAGGGCCGAACACTGAAGCTTTCTTT. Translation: CASNPGGGPNTEAFF.